This T cell receptor (beta chain) was captured in a study of PD-1 blockade in mismatch repair-deficient tumors. As for the study in general: Patients had approximately 11 mismatch repair-deficient cancer types and were previously treated and progressing. Findings of the study overall: Tumor-resident clones, often absent from pretreatment blood, expanded after pembrolizumab and then contracted.

Every patient had mismatch repair deficiency by PCR or immunohistochemistry. A few pembrolizumab responders had their TCRs sequenced. The germline V and J ends were trimmed by 6 bases and 2 bases, with 10 bases remaining between them. CDR3 length equals 14 residues. Germline V gene data show CDR1 as MNHEY and CDR2 as SMNVEV (reference sequence). Points on this clone: Its matching antigen is unknown.

The assay was immunoSEQ multiplex PCR, and TCRdb's table has in-frame clones only and misses some. Altogether about 130,000 clones are present, 88% being singletons, with the ten largest covering around 11%. The source is an adult with mismatch repair-deficient cancer. The sample in question was peripheral blood, obtained 70 to 72 weeks after starting pembrolizumab. The chain recombines TRBV27 with TRBJ2-2; no definite D call. CDR3 nucleotides: TGTGCCAGCAGCCCCGGACCTAACACCGGGGAGCTGTTTTTT. Translated: CASSPGPNTGELFF.